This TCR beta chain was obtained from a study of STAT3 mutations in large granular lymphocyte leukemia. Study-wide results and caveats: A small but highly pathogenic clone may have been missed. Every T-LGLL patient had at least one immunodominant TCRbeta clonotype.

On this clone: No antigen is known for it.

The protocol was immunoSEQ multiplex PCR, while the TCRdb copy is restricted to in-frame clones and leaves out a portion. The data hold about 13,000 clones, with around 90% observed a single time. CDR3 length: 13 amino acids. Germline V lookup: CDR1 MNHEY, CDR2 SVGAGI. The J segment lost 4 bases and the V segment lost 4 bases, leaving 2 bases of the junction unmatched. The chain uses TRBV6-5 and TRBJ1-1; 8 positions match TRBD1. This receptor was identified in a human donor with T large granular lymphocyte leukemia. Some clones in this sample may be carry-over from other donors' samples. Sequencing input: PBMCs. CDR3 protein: CASSSQGVTEAFF. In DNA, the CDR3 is TGTGCCAGCAGTTCACAGGGGGTCACTGAAGCTTTCTTT.